The T cell receptor beta chain described here comes from a study of T-cell reconstitution after alpha-beta-depleted transplantation in children. Study results and caveats: Reportedly, alpha-beta T cells present about two months post-transplant originated from several hundred expanded clones of graft origin. It was surviving recipient T cells and thymic progenitors that gave some patients high TCRbeta diversity at day 60. Newly generated T cells supplied most T-cell counts and diversity one year post-transplant.

Unique molecular identifiers were built into the TCRbeta library. TCRdb re-derived calls from the PCR reads in MiXCR, one entry per CDR3 protein. The sample shows 490,000 or so distinct CDR3 sequences, under 12% of them seen only once. The germline V gene encodes CDR1 SGHVS and CDR2 FNYEAQ. The V end lost 1 base, the J end lost 11 bases, and 18 bases lay between the germline ends. This CDR3 has 15 amino acids. This clonotype was detected many times. The antigen remains undetermined. The V gene is TRBV7-6, the J gene TRBJ1-3; unclear D gene. The receptor comes from a child aged 2 to 10 with inherited bone marrow failure, due to receive a stem cell transplant. The sample in question was PBMCs, obtained before TCRalphabeta/CD19-depleted stem cell transplant. In DNA, the CDR3 is TGTGCCAGCAGCTTAGTCACCCGGGAAAAGCGCGCCATATATTTT. It is translated as CASSLVTREKRAIYF.